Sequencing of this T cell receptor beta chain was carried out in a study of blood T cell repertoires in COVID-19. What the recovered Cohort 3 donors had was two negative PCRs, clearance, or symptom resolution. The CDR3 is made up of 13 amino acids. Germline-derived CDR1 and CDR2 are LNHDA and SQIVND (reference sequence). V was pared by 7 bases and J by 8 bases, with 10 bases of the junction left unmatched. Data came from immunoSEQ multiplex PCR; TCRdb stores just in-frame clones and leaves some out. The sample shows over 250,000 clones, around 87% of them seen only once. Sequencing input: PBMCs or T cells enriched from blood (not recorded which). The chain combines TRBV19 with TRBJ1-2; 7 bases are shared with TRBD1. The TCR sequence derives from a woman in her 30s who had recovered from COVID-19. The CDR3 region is CASKGGRGFGYTF. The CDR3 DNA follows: TGTGCCAGTAAAGGGGGCAGGGGCTTCGGCTACACCTTC.